The rows below give T cell receptor beta chains drawn from one sample of a study of T cell responses to AZD1222 COVID-19 vaccine. TCRdb keeps only in-frame clones here, not all; method: immunoSEQ multiplex PCR. The data contain 90,000 to 150,000 clones, under 90% of them singletons. The sequencing here drew on peripheral blood, taken on day 0 of AZD1222 vaccination. The receptor set was obtained from an adult in good health. Both conserved end residues are part of each CDR3. D genes are given only for firm matches.

V: TRBV4-1
J: TRBJ1-1
D: NA
CDR3: CASSLTASSNTEAFF

V: TRBV4-2
J: TRBJ2-3
D: TRBD2
CDR3: CASSQDLTSGGASTDTQYF

V: TRBV21-1
J: TRBJ2-7
D: NA
CDR3: CASSKEGRGRRMKYF

V: TRBV19
J: TRBJ2-5
D: TRBD2
CDR3: CASSDPAGVVETQYF

V: TRBV7-6
J: TRBJ2-1
D: NA
CDR3: CASSFILSEHNEQFF

V: TRBV30
J: TRBJ2-5
D: NA
CDR3: CAWSVPTEEETQYF

V: TRBV28
J: TRBJ2-7
D: NA
CDR3: CASSPTARGYEQYF

V: TRBV18
J: TRBJ1-1
D: TRBD1
CDR3: CASSPGQANTEAFF

V: TRBV10-2
J: TRBJ2-7
D: TRBD1
CDR3: CASSRTGNSYEQYF

V: TRBV20-1
J: TRBJ2-7
D: NA
CDR3: CSASAWPRGRTYEQYF

V: TRBV10-3
J: TRBJ2-1
D: TRBD2
CDR3: CAIRASGGNNEQFF

V: TRBV11-2
J: TRBJ2-5
D: TRBD1
CDR3: CASSLASGGKTRYF

V: TRBV2
J: TRBJ2-3
D: TRBD2
CDR3: CASSRTGTRNTDTQYF

V: TRBV11-2
J: TRBJ1-4
D: NA
CDR3: CASSPWGAINEKLFF

V: TRBV15
J: TRBJ1-5
D: TRBD1
CDR3: CATSRSTGISNQPQHF

V: TRBV5-4
J: TRBJ2-7
D: NA
CDR3: CASRDLADEQYF

V: TRBV7-8
J: TRBJ1-2
D: NA
CDR3: CASSSSGSGYTF

V: TRBV5-1
J: TRBJ1-4
D: TRBD1
CDR3: CASSLVPGQPGEKLFF

V: TRBV30
J: TRBJ2-5
D: NA
CDR3: CAWTSRRPTSGSRIETQYF

V: TRBV5-6
J: TRBJ1-3
D: NA
CDR3: CASSPYREQPGNTIYF

V: TRBV19
J: TRBJ2-5
D: TRBD1
CDR3: CASSTQGRETQYF

V: TRBV7-9
J: TRBJ2-1
D: NA
CDR3: CASSLERGSSYNEQFF

V: TRBV12-3/TRBV12-4
J: TRBJ1-1
D: NA
CDR3: CASSPGSTEAFF

V: TRBV19
J: TRBJ1-4
D: NA
CDR3: CASIGSADEKLFF

V: TRBV11-2
J: TRBJ1-2
D: TRBD1
CDR3: CASSLGDSTGYTF

V: TRBV9
J: TRBJ1-1
D: NA
CDR3: CASSVEAGMNTEAFF

V: TRBV18
J: TRBJ1-5
D: TRBD1
CDR3: CASSVTTGSVYQPQHF

V: TRBV28
J: TRBJ1-2
D: NA
CDR3: CASITGRNYGYTF

V: TRBV28
J: TRBJ1-5
D: NA
CDR3: CASSLSSGDIGNQPQHF

V: TRBV12-3/TRBV12-4
J: TRBJ1-1
D: NA
CDR3: CASRQPGYTEAFF

V: TRBV7-9
J: TRBJ2-5
D: TRBD2
CDR3: CASSLGAPSGYGETQYF

V: TRBV15
J: TRBJ2-7
D: NA
CDR3: CATSRDTGEGEQYF

V: TRBV6-6
J: TRBJ2-1
D: NA
CDR3: CASSWERLNHNEQFF

V: TRBV28
J: TRBJ1-2
D: NA
CDR3: CASSLPGRVQDGYTF

V: TRBV27
J: TRBJ2-7
D: NA
CDR3: CASSPNRDTYEQYF

V: TRBV5-1
J: TRBJ2-3
D: NA
CDR3: CASSPAPGVTDTQYF

V: TRBV27
J: TRBJ1-5
D: NA
CDR3: CASSFRGDQPQHF

V: TRBV18
J: TRBJ1-5
D: NA
CDR3: CASSQQGATAEPQHF

V: TRBV6-1
J: TRBJ2-5
D: TRBD1
CDR3: CASSEATGGQETQYF

V: TRBV19
J: TRBJ1-5
D: NA
CDR3: CASSGGSGGVQPQHF

V: TRBV28
J: TRBJ2-7
D: NA
CDR3: CASSFGLAELTYEQYF

V: TRBV5-1
J: TRBJ1-1
D: NA
CDR3: CASSLGTTTAEAFF

V: TRBV7-9
J: TRBJ2-1
D: TRBD2
CDR3: CASSPGLAGGPGNEQFF

V: TRBV6-1
J: TRBJ2-7
D: NA
CDR3: CASSEADGGPYEQYF

V: TRBV18
J: TRBJ1-4
D: TRBD1
CDR3: CASSLGTGFVGKLFF

V: TRBV7-6
J: TRBJ1-5
D: NA
CDR3: CASSLVAGTGSNQPQHF

V: TRBV6-1
J: TRBJ1-1
D: NA
CDR3: CASSESRDAEAFF

V: TRBV19
J: TRBJ1-2
D: NA
CDR3: CASTGRGTHYGYTF